This T cell receptor beta chain is drawn from a study of esophageal squamous cell carcinoma under preoperative chemotherapy. Indicated time point: before preoperative PTX-NDP chemotherapy. Paclitaxel-nedaplatin chemotherapy was given to patients ahead of their surgery. Germline values: CDR1 MNHEY, CDR2 SMNVEV (reference sequence). The CDR3 is made up of 15 amino acids. V dropped 7 bases and J dropped 6 bases, with 19 bases sitting between them. MiXCR, applied by TCRdb to the PCR reads, yields one record per CDR3 protein. The sample holds some 16,000 distinct CDR3 sequences, roughly 60% seen once. The genes are TRBV27 and TRBJ2-1, with D perhaps TRBD1 (6 bases). This sample was obtained from a patient given preoperative chemotherapy. This TCR was sampled from a human donor with esophageal squamous cell carcinoma. The donor label of this sample is uncertain. The CDR3 sequence is CASMVSRGGLNEQFF. The CDR3 DNA reads as TGTGCCAGCATGGTCTCCAGGGGTGGTCTCAATGAGCAGTTCTTC.